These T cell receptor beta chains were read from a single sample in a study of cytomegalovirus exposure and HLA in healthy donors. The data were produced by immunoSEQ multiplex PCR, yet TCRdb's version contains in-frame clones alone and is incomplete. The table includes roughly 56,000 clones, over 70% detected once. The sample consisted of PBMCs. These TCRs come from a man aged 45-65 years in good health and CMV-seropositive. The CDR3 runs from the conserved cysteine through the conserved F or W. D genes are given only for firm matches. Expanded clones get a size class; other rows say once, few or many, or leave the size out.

CDR3 protein: CASSVKFAPTGTGSNNEQFF; CDR3 DNA: TGTGCCAGCAGCGTTAAGTTTGCCCCGACCGGGACAGGGTCGAACAATGAGCAGTTCTTC; J gene: TRBJ2-1; clone size: -; V gene: TRBV27; CDR3 length: 20; D gene: TRBD1
CDR3 protein: CASSQDRGSGYTGELFF; CDR3 DNA: TGCGCCAGCAGCCAAGATCGCGGTAGCGGCTACACCGGGGAGCTGTTTTTT; J gene: TRBJ2-2; clone size: -; V gene: TRBV4-3; CDR3 length: 17; D gene: -
CDR3 protein: CASSQTGTSGPAKNIQYF; CDR3 DNA: TGCGCCAGCAGCCAAACCGGGACTAGCGGACCAGCCAAAAACATTCAGTACTTC; J gene: TRBJ2-4; clone size: -; V gene: TRBV4-3; CDR3 length: 18; D gene: TRBD2
CDR3 protein: CAWSVSGGADAQYF; CDR3 DNA: TGTGCCTGGAGTGTAAGCGGGGGGGCAGATGCGCAGTATTTT; J gene: TRBJ2-3; clone size: -; V gene: TRBV30; CDR3 length: 14; D gene: TRBD2
CDR3 protein: CASSLTSGASGELFF; CDR3 DNA: TGCGCCAGCAGCCTTACTAGCGGGGCGTCCGGGGAGCTGTTTTTT; J gene: TRBJ2-2; clone size: -; V gene: TRBV5-1; CDR3 length: 15; D gene: TRBD2
CDR3 protein: CASSPTRSYEQYF; CDR3 DNA: TGTGCCAGCTCACCAACCCGCTCCTACGAGCAGTACTTC; J gene: TRBJ2-7; clone size: -; V gene: TRBV18; CDR3 length: 13; D gene: -
CDR3 protein: CASRPDRYSPLHF; CDR3 DNA: TGTGCCAGCAGACCCGACAGATATTCACCCCTCCACTTT; J gene: TRBJ1-6; clone size: -; V gene: TRBV27; CDR3 length: 13; D gene: -
CDR3 protein: CASSSGQGTDTQYF; CDR3 DNA: TGTGCCAGCAGCTCAGGACAGGGAACAGATACGCAGTATTTT; J gene: TRBJ2-3; clone size: -; V gene: TRBV7-3; CDR3 length: 14; D gene: TRBD1
CDR3 protein: CASSQGGRGNTEAFF; CDR3 DNA: TGCGCCAGCAGCCAAGGTGGTAGGGGGAACACTGAAGCTTTCTTT; J gene: TRBJ1-1; clone size: -; V gene: TRBV4-1; CDR3 length: 15; D gene: -
CDR3 protein: CASSDGPYEQYF; CDR3 DNA: TGTGCCAGCAGCGATGGGCCCTATGAGCAGTACTTC; J gene: TRBJ2-7; clone size: -; V gene: TRBV5-6; CDR3 length: 12; D gene: -
CDR3 protein: CASSLRQTSQETQYF; CDR3 DNA: TGTGCCAGCAGTCTACGCCAAACTAGCCAAGAGACCCAGTACTTC; J gene: TRBJ2-5; clone size: few; V gene: TRBV28; CDR3 length: 15; D gene: -
CDR3 protein: CASSRKFGPQGFTDTQYF; CDR3 DNA: TGTGCCAGCAGCCGCAAATTCGGCCCACAGGGGTTCACAGATACGCAGTATTTT; J gene: TRBJ2-3; clone size: -; V gene: TRBV5-4; CDR3 length: 18; D gene: TRBD1
CDR3 protein: CASSPGLAQETQYF; CDR3 DNA: TGTGCCAGCTCACCCGGACTAGCGCAAGAGACCCAGTACTTC; J gene: TRBJ2-5; clone size: -; V gene: TRBV18; CDR3 length: 14; D gene: TRBD2
CDR3 protein: CASSPQGLSEAFF; CDR3 DNA: TGTGCCAGCTCACCACAGGGACTCTCGGAGGCTTTCTTT; J gene: TRBJ1-1; clone size: -; V gene: TRBV18; CDR3 length: 13; D gene: -
CDR3 protein: CASSLVLRGRGAKQYF; CDR3 DNA: TGTGCCAGCAGTTTAGTTTTAAGGGGGCGCGGGGCTAAGCAGTACTTC; J gene: TRBJ2-7; clone size: -; V gene: TRBV27; CDR3 length: 16; D gene: -
CDR3 protein: CASSLAGGEYEQYF; CDR3 DNA: TGTGCCAGCAGCTTGGCCGGGGGAGAGTACGAGCAGTACTTC; J gene: TRBJ2-7; clone size: -; V gene: TRBV5-5; CDR3 length: 14; D gene: -
CDR3 protein: CASSFAGSSYNEQFF; CDR3 DNA: TGTGCCAGCAGTTTTGCCGGGAGCTCTTACAATGAGCAGTTCTTC; J gene: TRBJ2-1; clone size: -; V gene: TRBV28; CDR3 length: 15; D gene: -
CDR3 protein: CSGGGRQGTDTQYF; CDR3 DNA: TGCAGCGGGGGGGGGCGGCAAGGAACAGATACGCAGTATTTT; J gene: TRBJ2-3; clone size: -; V gene: TRBV29-1; CDR3 length: 14; D gene: -
CDR3 protein: CASSSGSNQPQHF; CDR3 DNA: TGTGCCAGCAGTTCAGGTAGCAATCAGCCCCAGCATTTT; J gene: TRBJ1-5; clone size: -; V gene: TRBV6-5; CDR3 length: 13; D gene: -
CDR3 protein: CASSYASRGQETQYF; CDR3 DNA: TGTGCCAGCAGTTACGCATCCCGGGGCCAAGAGACCCAGTACTTC; J gene: TRBJ2-5; clone size: -; V gene: TRBV6-5; CDR3 length: 15; D gene: -
CDR3 protein: CASSLGGGTGTGANVLTF; CDR3 DNA: TGTGCCAGCAGCTTGGGAGGAGGGACGGGGACTGGGGCCAACGTCCTGACTTTC; J gene: TRBJ2-6; clone size: once; V gene: TRBV5-5; CDR3 length: 18; D gene: -
CDR3 protein: CASSRGENTGELFF; CDR3 DNA: TGTGCCAGCTCAAGAGGAGAGAACACCGGGGAGCTGTTTTTT; J gene: TRBJ2-2; clone size: few; V gene: TRBV18; CDR3 length: 14; D gene: -
CDR3 protein: CASSPPRGGASEAFF; CDR3 DNA: TGTGCCAGCTCACCACCCCGGGGGGGGGCCAGTGAGGCTTTCTTT; J gene: TRBJ1-1; clone size: -; V gene: TRBV18; CDR3 length: 15; D gene: -
CDR3 protein: CASSYTREYGYTF; CDR3 DNA: TGTGCCAGCAGTTACACCCGGGAATATGGCTACACCTTC; J gene: TRBJ1-2; clone size: -; V gene: TRBV6-6; CDR3 length: 13; D gene: -
CDR3 protein: CASGTGGGQPQHF; CDR3 DNA: TGTGCCAGCGGGACAGGGGGAGGTCAGCCCCAGCATTTT; J gene: TRBJ1-5; clone size: few; V gene: TRBV6-6; CDR3 length: 13; D gene: TRBD1
CDR3 protein: CASRAGAAFNYGYTF; CDR3 DNA: TGTGCCAGCAGGGCGGGAGCTGCCTTTAACTATGGCTACACCTTC; J gene: TRBJ1-2; clone size: once; V gene: TRBV6-1; CDR3 length: 15; D gene: -
CDR3 protein: CASSLANRLPQETQYF; CDR3 DNA: TGTGCCAGCAGCTTAGCGAATCGACTACCCCAAGAGACCCAGTACTTC; J gene: TRBJ2-5; clone size: -; V gene: TRBV7-2; CDR3 length: 16; D gene: -
CDR3 protein: CASSLMGQGSTEAFF; CDR3 DNA: TGTGCCAGCAGCTTAATGGGACAGGGGTCCACTGAAGCTTTCTTT; J gene: TRBJ1-1; clone size: -; V gene: TRBV7-3; CDR3 length: 15; D gene: TRBD1
CDR3 protein: CASSPPQGSVKGEFSSYNEQFF; CDR3 DNA: TGTGCCAGCAGTCCGCCACAAGGATCAGTCAAAGGGGAATTCAGCTCCTACAATGAGCAGTTCTTC; J gene: TRBJ2-1; clone size: few; V gene: TRBV28; CDR3 length: 22; D gene: -
CDR3 protein: CASSEGGSDNEQFF; CDR3 DNA: TGTGCCAGCAGCGAAGGGGGCTCGGACAATGAGCAGTTCTTC; J gene: TRBJ2-1; clone size: medium-sized; V gene: TRBV5-5; CDR3 length: 14; D gene: TRBD1
CDR3 protein: CASRGGGTGGTRRNTEAFF; CDR3 DNA: TGTGCCAGCAGGGGGGGCGGGACAGGGGGGACCCGGCGGAACACTGAAGCTTTCTTT; J gene: TRBJ1-1; clone size: once; V gene: TRBV5-4; CDR3 length: 19; D gene: TRBD1
CDR3 protein: CASSDSGNYGYTF; CDR3 DNA: TGTGCCAGCAGTGACTCGGGAAACTATGGCTACACCTTC; J gene: TRBJ1-2; clone size: -; V gene: TRBV2; CDR3 length: 13; D gene: -
CDR3 protein: CASSPLRGAQETQYF; CDR3 DNA: TGCGCCAGCAGCCCGCTGCGGGGTGCCCAAGAGACCCAGTACTTC; J gene: TRBJ2-5; clone size: once; V gene: TRBV5-1; CDR3 length: 15; D gene: -
CDR3 protein: CASSPGQSTEAFF; CDR3 DNA: TGTGCCAGCAGCCCTGGACAGAGCACTGAAGCTTTCTTT; J gene: TRBJ1-1; clone size: -; V gene: TRBV7-9; CDR3 length: 13; D gene: -
CDR3 protein: CASSQATGGEGYTF; CDR3 DNA: TGTGCCAGCAGCCAAGCGACAGGGGGCGAGGGCTACACCTTC; J gene: TRBJ1-2; clone size: -; V gene: TRBV4-2; CDR3 length: 14; D gene: TRBD1
CDR3 protein: CAWSTGFYEQYF; CDR3 DNA: TGTGCCTGGAGTACCGGTTTCTACGAGCAGTACTTC; J gene: TRBJ2-7; clone size: -; V gene: TRBV30; CDR3 length: 12; D gene: -
CDR3 protein: CASSLAPEETQYF; CDR3 DNA: TGTGCCAGCAGCTTAGCCCCAGAAGAGACCCAGTACTTC; J gene: TRBJ2-5; clone size: -; V gene: TRBV7-9; CDR3 length: 13; D gene: -
CDR3 protein: CASSHYTGRTTYNEQFF; CDR3 DNA: TGCGCCAGCAGCCACTACACCGGACGGACTACCTACAATGAGCAGTTCTTC; J gene: TRBJ2-1; clone size: -; V gene: TRBV4-1; CDR3 length: 17; D gene: -
CDR3 protein: CASGTGPYGYTF; CDR3 DNA: TGTGCCAGCGGGACAGGCCCCTATGGCTACACCTTC; J gene: TRBJ1-2; clone size: -; V gene: TRBV27; CDR3 length: 12; D gene: TRBD1
CDR3 protein: CASIANDRRGTGELFF; CDR3 DNA: TGTGCCAGCATCGCAAACGACAGGCGGGGGACCGGGGAGCTGTTTTTT; J gene: TRBJ2-2; clone size: once; V gene: TRBV28; CDR3 length: 16; D gene: -
CDR3 protein: CASSYSSTPNYGYTF; CDR3 DNA: TGTGCCAGCAGTTACTCCTCGACACCTAACTATGGCTACACCTTC; J gene: TRBJ1-2; clone size: -; V gene: TRBV6-5; CDR3 length: 15; D gene: -
CDR3 protein: CASSWGQGGAYGYTF; CDR3 DNA: TGTGCCAGCAGCTGGGGACAGGGTGGCGCCTATGGCTACACCTTC; J gene: TRBJ1-2; clone size: -; V gene: TRBV7-3; CDR3 length: 15; D gene: TRBD1
CDR3 protein: CASSAGTGGTEQYF; CDR3 DNA: TGTGCCAGCAGCGCCGGGACAGGGGGAACCGAGCAGTACTTC; J gene: TRBJ2-7; clone size: -; V gene: TRBV9; CDR3 length: 14; D gene: TRBD1
CDR3 protein: CASSPTGSTDTQYF; CDR3 DNA: TGTGCCAGCAGCCCGACAGGGAGCACAGATACGCAGTATTTT; J gene: TRBJ2-3; clone size: -; V gene: TRBV7-9; CDR3 length: 14; D gene: TRBD1
CDR3 protein: CASSWDYNTEAFF; CDR3 DNA: TGTGCCAGCAGTTGGGACTACAACACTGAAGCTTTCTTT; J gene: TRBJ1-1; clone size: -; V gene: TRBV6-1; CDR3 length: 13; D gene: -
CDR3 protein: CASSYQGETQYF; CDR3 DNA: TGTGCCAGCAGTTATCAGGGGGAGACCCAGTACTTC; J gene: TRBJ2-5; clone size: -; V gene: TRBV6-5; CDR3 length: 12; D gene: -
CDR3 protein: CASSPTGAGELFF; CDR3 DNA: TGTGCCAGCAGTCCCACAGGGGCCGGGGAGCTGTTTTTT; J gene: TRBJ2-2; clone size: -; V gene: TRBV6-5; CDR3 length: 13; D gene: TRBD1
CDR3 protein: CASSADRYSYEQYF; CDR3 DNA: TGTGCCAGCAGCGCAGACAGATACTCCTACGAGCAGTACTTC; J gene: TRBJ2-7; clone size: -; V gene: TRBV9; CDR3 length: 14; D gene: -
CDR3 protein: CASSQGTGTYEQYF; CDR3 DNA: TGCGCCAGCAGCCAAGGCACAGGGACCTACGAGCAGTACTTC; J gene: TRBJ2-7; clone size: -; V gene: TRBV4-3; CDR3 length: 14; D gene: -
CDR3 protein: CASSQEKLGRGQGGELFF; CDR3 DNA: TGCGCCAGCAGCCAAGAAAAGTTGGGCAGGGGGCAAGGCGGGGAGCTGTTTTTT; J gene: TRBJ2-2; clone size: -; V gene: TRBV4-1; CDR3 length: 18; D gene: TRBD1
CDR3 protein: CASSIPPGGANTGELFF; CDR3 DNA: TGTGCCAGTAGTATTCCCCCAGGGGGCGCGAACACCGGGGAGCTGTTTTTT; J gene: TRBJ2-2; clone size: -; V gene: TRBV19; CDR3 length: 17; D gene: TRBD1
CDR3 protein: CASSSSGGGYTF; CDR3 DNA: TGTGCCAGCAGTTCCTCAGGGGGCGGCTACACCTTC; J gene: TRBJ1-2; clone size: -; V gene: TRBV6-6; CDR3 length: 12; D gene: TRBD1
CDR3 protein: CSVDAAGSGFEQFF; CDR3 DNA: TGCAGCGTTGACGCAGCGGGGAGTGGATTCGAGCAGTTCTTC; J gene: TRBJ2-1; clone size: -; V gene: TRBV29-1; CDR3 length: 14; D gene: TRBD2
CDR3 protein: CASSQGQGSGYTF; CDR3 DNA: TGTGCCAGCAGCCAGGGACAGGGCTCTGGCTACACCTTC; J gene: TRBJ1-2; clone size: -; V gene: TRBV5-4; CDR3 length: 13; D gene: TRBD1
CDR3 protein: CASRLRTTEAFF; CDR3 DNA: TGTGCCAGCAGATTAAGGACAACTGAAGCTTTCTTT; J gene: TRBJ1-1; clone size: -; V gene: TRBV7-9; CDR3 length: 12; D gene: -
CDR3 protein: CASSQGGRGNTEAFF; CDR3 DNA: TGCGCCAGCAGCCAAGGTGGTAGGGGGAACACTGAAGCTTTCTTT; J gene: TRBJ1-1; clone size: -; V gene: TRBV4-3; CDR3 length: 15; D gene: -
CDR3 protein: CASSQSGLYPFSPLHF; CDR3 DNA: TGTGCCAGTAGTCAGTCGGGATTGTACCCGTTTTCACCCCTCCACTTT; J gene: TRBJ1-6; clone size: -; V gene: TRBV19; CDR3 length: 16; D gene: -